This paragraph covers one T cell receptor beta chain sequence. The data belong to a study of blood T cell repertoires in COVID-19. At the level of the study: Sources were T cells, B-cell-depleted T cells, or PBMCs; the material itself was cDNA or gDNA.

TCRdb's table, derived via immunoSEQ multiplex PCR, lists solely in-frame clones and lacks some. The table lists about 270,000 clones, under 90% of them singletons. Per the germline V gene, CDR1 is MNHEY and CDR2 is SVGEGT. The CDR3 has 16 residues. V lost 4 bases to trimming and J lost 3 bases; unmatched junction nucleotides: 10. The chain links TRBV6-2 or TRBV6-3 to TRBJ2-5; TRBD1 aligns across 8 bases. This clonotype originated in a human donor in a cohort sampled during active COVID-19. Source material: peripheral blood. CDR3 region: CASSLGTGTTKETQYF. The CDR3, as DNA: TGTGCCAGCAGTTTAGGGACAGGAACAACAAAAGAGACCCAGTACTTC.